This T cell receptor beta chain is drawn from a study of shared clonotypes between healthy human individuals. In the study overall: Researchers assigned three CD4 naive, three CD4 memory, two CD8 naive and one CD8 memory plate to each donor.

Negatively enriched CD4+ T cells were divided by CD45RA into naive and memory. Trimming shortened V by 3 bases and J by 3 bases, and 16 bases separated the two germline ends. CDR3 length: 16 amino acids. From germline, CDR1 is LGHNA and CDR2 YSLEER. Study conclusions and caveats: Generally, naive subsets came out with larger estimated richness than memory subsets.

Under the authors' procedure: With immunoSEQ giving junction-only sequences and no quality scores, filtering differed. Profiled with immunoSEQ multiplex PCR; TCRdb holds only in-frame clones, not every one. V, J and clone size reflect that table, while D and trimming were determined from the DNA. This table has about 1.4 million clones, around 97% appearing once. About this clone: Its target is unknown.

The genes are TRBV4-3 and TRBJ2-3; D is uncertain. The sample consisted of naive CD4+ T cells sorted from blood. Subset meaning: CD45RA+ positively selected. This TCR was recovered from a man in his thirties or forties in good health. The CDR3, as DNA: TGCGCCAGCAGCCAGCAAAGGGCTCCATCAACAGATACGCAGTATTTT. It is translated as CASSQQRAPSTDTQYF.